This entry describes one T cell receptor (beta chain). TCRdb's copy holds only in-frame clones and misses some; the assay was immunoSEQ multiplex PCR. The table lists roughly 7,900 clones, roughly 85% of them singletons, with 10% in the top ten. This record comes from a study of T cell changes during pregnancy in multiple sclerosis. Germline values: CDR1 MGHRA, CDR2 YSYEKL. This CDR3 comprises 16 residues. Trimming at V came to 4 bases and at J to 3 bases, leaving 5 bases not matched to a gene. Sequenced material: CD8+ T cells from peripheral blood mononuclear cells, taken in the first trimester of pregnancy. V gene TRBV4-1 combines with J gene TRBJ1-4, with 10 bases matching TRBD1. The clonotype originates from a female donor in good health, enrolled as a control in a pregnancy study. This CDR3 is CASSPQGTGANEKLFF. The DNA of the CDR3 is TGCGCCAGCAGCCCCCAAGGGACAGGGGCTAATGAAAAACTGTTTTTT.